Each of the 4 T cell receptor beta chains below was sequenced from the same sample in a study of blood T cell repertoires in COVID-19. Here immunoSEQ multiplex PCR was the method, and the copy in TCRdb shows in-frame clones only, minus some. Of 150,000 to 200,000 clones in the sample, roughly 80% were seen once. The material sequenced was peripheral blood. The receptors come from a middle-aged woman with COVID-19, enrolled during active disease.

The chain carries TRBV3-1 (or the pseudogene TRBV3-2) and TRBJ1-1, with D possibly TRBD1 on 5 matching bases. CDR1 is LGHDT, CDR2 YNNKEL, per germline (reference sequence). The germline V and J ends were trimmed by 1 base and 3 bases, with 18 bases remaining between them. This CDR3 comprises 17 residues. The CDR3 DNA follows: TGTGCCAGCAGCCAAGGGAGGATACCCGCGGGGGACACTGAAGCTTTCTTT. It is translated as CASSQGRIPAGDTEAFF.

The V and J genes are TRBV7-9 and TRBJ2-3; 7 bases align to TRBD2. The V gene end was trimmed by 6 bases and the J gene end by 2 bases; junction bases not matched to a gene: 8. The CDR3 runs to 15 residues. Germline CDR1 reads SEHNR; CDR2 reads FQNEAQ (reference sequence). CDR3 DNA sequence: TGTGCCAGCAGAATAGCGGGTGCCTTCACAGATACGCAGTATTTT. Its translation: CASRIAGAFTDTQYF.

This chain joins TRBV7-8 and TRBJ2-5; 10 nucleotides align to TRBD2. This CDR3 is 15 amino acids long. V was clipped by 2 bases and J by 2 bases; unmatched bases: 2. Per germline, CDR1 SGHVS and CDR2 FQNEAQ. CDR3 nucleotides: TGTGCCAGCAGCTTACTAGCGGGAGAACAAGAGACCCAGTACTTC. Residues: CASSLLAGEQETQYF. The variable domain in full, with the rest retrieved from reference TRBV7-8 and TRBJ2-5, is GAGVSQSPRYKVAKRGQDVALRCDPISGHVSLFWYQQALGQGPEFLTYFQNEAQLDKSGLPSDRFFAERPEGSVSTLKIQRTQQEDSAVYLCASSLLAGEQETQYFGPGTRLLVL.

The V gene is TRBV19, the J gene TRBJ1-2; possible D gene TRBD1, 6 bases. The V gene's germline CDR1 is LNHDA and CDR2 SQIVND (reference sequence). The CDR3 consists of 13 residues. Trimming cost V 9 bases and J 5 bases, with 16 bases left between them. The CDR3 sequence: CASHRTQGYGYTF. CDR3 nucleotides: TGTGCCAGCCACCGAACCCAGGGGTATGGCTACACCTTC.